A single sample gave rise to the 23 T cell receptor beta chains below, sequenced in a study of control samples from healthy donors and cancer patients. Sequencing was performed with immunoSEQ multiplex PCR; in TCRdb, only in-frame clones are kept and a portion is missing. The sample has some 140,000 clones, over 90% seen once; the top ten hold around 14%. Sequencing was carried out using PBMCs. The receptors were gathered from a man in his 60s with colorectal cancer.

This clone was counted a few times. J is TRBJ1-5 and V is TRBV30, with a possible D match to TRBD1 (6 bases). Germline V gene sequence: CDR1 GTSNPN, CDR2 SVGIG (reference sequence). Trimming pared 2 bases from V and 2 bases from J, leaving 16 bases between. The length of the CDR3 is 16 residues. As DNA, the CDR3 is TGTGCCTGGAGTCCATTTACAGGGTATGGCAATCAGCCCCAGCATTTT. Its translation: CAWSPFTGYGNQPQHF.

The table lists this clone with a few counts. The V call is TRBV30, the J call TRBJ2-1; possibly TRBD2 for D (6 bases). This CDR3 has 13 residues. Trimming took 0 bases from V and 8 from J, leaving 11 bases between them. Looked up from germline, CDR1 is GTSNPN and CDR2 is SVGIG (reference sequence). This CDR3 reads CAWSVLSGDEQFF. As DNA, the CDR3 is TGTGCCTGGAGTGTACTGTCGGGGGATGAGCAGTTCTTC.

In DNA form, the CDR3 reads TGTGCCAGCAGCCAAGGGGCGGGGACAATGGGAACCTACGAGCAGTACTTC. Its protein is CASSQGAGTMGTYEQYF. The chain is built from TRBV14 and TRBJ2-7; D tentatively fits TRBD1 or TRBD2 (6 bases each). V shed 1 base and J shed 2 bases, with 18 bases lying between them. This CDR3 region has 17 residues. Germline assignment: CDR1 SGHDN and CDR2 FVKESK.

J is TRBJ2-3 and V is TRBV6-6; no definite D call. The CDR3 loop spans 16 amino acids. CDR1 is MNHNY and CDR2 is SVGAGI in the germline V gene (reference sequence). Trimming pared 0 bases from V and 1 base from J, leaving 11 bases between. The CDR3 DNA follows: TGTGCCAGCAGTTACTCCGTAGCCAGAGGCACAGATACGCAGTATTTT. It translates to CASSYSVARGTDTQYF.

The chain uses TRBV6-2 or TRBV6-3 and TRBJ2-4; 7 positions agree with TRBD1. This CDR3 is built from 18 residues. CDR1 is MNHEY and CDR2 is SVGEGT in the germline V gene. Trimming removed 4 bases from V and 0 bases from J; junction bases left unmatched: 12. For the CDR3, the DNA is TGTGCCAGCAGTTTCACGCTCGGACAGGCGCTAGCCAAAAACATTCAGTACTTC. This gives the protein CASSFTLGQALAKNIQYF.

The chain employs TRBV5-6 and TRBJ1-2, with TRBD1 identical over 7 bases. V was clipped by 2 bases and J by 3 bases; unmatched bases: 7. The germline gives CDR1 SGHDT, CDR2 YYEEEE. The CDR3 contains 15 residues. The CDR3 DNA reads TGTGCCAGCAGCTTCGACAGGGCTACCGACTATGGCTACACCTTC. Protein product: CASSFDRATDYGYTF.

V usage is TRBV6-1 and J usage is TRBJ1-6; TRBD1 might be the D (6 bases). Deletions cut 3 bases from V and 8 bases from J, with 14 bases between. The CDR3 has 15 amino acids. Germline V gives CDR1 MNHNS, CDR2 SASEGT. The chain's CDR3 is CASSDLGQGYSPLHF. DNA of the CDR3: TGTGCCAGCAGTGACCTAGGGCAGGGGTATTCACCCCTCCACTTT.

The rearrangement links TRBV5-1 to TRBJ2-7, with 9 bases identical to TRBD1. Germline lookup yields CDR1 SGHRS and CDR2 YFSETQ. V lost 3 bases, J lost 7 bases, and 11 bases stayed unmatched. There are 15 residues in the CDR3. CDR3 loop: CASSWGTGSLGEQYF. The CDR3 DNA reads TGCGCCAGCAGCTGGGGGACAGGGTCCTTGGGTGAGCAGTACTTC.

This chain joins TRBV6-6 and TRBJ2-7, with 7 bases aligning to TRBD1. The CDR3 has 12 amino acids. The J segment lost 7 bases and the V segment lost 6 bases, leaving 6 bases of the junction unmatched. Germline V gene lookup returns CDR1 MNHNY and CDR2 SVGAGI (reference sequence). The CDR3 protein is CASSWDRDEQYF. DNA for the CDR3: TGTGCCAGCAGCTGGGACAGAGATGAGCAGTACTTC.

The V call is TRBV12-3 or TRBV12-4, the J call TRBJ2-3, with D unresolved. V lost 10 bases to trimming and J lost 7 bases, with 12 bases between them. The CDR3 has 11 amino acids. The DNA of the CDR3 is TGTGCCACACCGACTGATAATACGCAGTATTTT. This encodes CATPTDNTQYF.

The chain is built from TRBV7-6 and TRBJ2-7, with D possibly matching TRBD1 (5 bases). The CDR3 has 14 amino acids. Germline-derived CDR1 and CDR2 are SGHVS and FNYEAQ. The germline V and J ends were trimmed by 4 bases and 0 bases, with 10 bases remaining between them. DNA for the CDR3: TGTGCCAGCAGCTCCACAGGATACTCCTACGAGCAGTACTTC. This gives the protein CASSSTGYSYEQYF.

The CDR3 DNA sequence: TGTGCCAGCAACGGTAACAATGAGCAGTTCTTC. Residues: CASNGNNEQFF. The gene calls are TRBV2 and TRBJ2-1; D is undetermined. V shed 7 bases and J shed 5 bases, with 6 bases lying between them. CDR3 length: 11 amino acids. Germline loops: CDR1 SNHLY, CDR2 FYNNEI.

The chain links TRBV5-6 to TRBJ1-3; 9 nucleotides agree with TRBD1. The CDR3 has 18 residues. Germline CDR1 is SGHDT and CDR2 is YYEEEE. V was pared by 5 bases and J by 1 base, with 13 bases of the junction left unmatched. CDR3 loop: CASRRDPTGGRSGNTIYF. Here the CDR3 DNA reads TGTGCCAGCAGACGGGACCCGACAGGGGGACGGTCTGGAAACACCATATATTTT. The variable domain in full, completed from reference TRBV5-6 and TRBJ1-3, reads DAGVTQSPTHLIKTRGQQVTLRCSPKSGHDTVSWYQQALGQGPQFIFQYYEEEERQRGNFPDRFSGHQFPNYSSELNVNALLLGDSALYLCASRRDPTGGRSGNTIYFGEGSWLTVV.

Written as DNA, the CDR3 is TGCGCCAGCAGCCTACAGGGGGACGACTATGGCTACACCTTC. Translated, it gives CASSLQGDDYGYTF. The chain has TRBV5-1 and TRBJ1-2; 8 bases map to TRBD1. V shed 4 bases and J 3 bases; nucleotides not matched to a gene: 5. This CDR3 is built from 14 residues. CDR1 SGHRS and CDR2 YFSETQ come from the germline V gene.

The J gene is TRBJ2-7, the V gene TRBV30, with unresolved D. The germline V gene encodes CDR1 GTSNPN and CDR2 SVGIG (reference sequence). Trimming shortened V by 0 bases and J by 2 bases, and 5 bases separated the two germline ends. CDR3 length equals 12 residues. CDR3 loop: CAWSVRAYEQYF. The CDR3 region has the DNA TGTGCCTGGAGTGTACGAGCCTACGAGCAGTACTTC.

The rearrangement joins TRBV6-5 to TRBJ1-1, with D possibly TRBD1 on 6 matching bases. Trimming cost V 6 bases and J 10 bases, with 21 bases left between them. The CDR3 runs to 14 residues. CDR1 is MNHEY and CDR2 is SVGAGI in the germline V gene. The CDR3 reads CASRPTTGWVRAFF. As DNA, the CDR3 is TGTGCCAGCAGACCCACCACAGGGTGGGTCCGAGCTTTCTTT.

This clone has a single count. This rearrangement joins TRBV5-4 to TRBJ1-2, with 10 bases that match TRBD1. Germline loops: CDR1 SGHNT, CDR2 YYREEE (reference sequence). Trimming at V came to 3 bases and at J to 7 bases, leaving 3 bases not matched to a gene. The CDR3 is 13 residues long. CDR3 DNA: TGTGCCAGCAGCTCGACAGGGGGCGGTGGCTACACCTTC. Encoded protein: CASSSTGGGGYTF.

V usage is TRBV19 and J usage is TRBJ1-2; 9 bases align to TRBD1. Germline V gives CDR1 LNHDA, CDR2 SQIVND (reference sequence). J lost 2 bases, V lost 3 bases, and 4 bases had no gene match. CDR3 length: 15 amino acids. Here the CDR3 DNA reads TGTGCCAGTAGTATCTGGGGACAGGGCAACTATGGCTACACCTTC. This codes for CASSIWGQGNYGYTF.

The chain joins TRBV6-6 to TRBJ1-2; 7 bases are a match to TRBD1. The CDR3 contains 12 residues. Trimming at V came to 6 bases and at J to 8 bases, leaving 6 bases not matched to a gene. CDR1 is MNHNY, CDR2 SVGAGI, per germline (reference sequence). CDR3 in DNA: TGTGCCAGCAGCCAGGGGGAGCGGGGCTACACCTTC. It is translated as CASSQGERGYTF.

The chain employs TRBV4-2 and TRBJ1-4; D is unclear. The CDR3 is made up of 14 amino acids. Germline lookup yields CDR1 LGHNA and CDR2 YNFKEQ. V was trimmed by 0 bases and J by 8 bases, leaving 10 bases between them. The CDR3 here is CASSQELSREKLFF. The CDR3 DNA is TGTGCCAGCAGCCAAGAATTAAGCAGGGAAAAACTGTTTTTT.

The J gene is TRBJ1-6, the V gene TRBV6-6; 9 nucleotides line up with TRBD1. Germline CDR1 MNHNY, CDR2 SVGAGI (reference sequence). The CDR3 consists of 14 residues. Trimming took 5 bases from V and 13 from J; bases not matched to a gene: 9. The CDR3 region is CASSQRDRVSPLHF. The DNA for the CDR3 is TGTGCCAGCAGTCAAAGGGACAGGGTCAGTCCCCTCCACTTT.

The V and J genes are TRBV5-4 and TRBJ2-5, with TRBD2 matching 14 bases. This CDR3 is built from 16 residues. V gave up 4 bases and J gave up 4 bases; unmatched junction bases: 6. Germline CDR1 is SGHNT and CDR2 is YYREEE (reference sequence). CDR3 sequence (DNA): TGTGCCAGCAGCAAAGGACTAGCGGGGGGCGGAGAGACCCAGTACTTC. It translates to CASSKGLAGGGETQYF.

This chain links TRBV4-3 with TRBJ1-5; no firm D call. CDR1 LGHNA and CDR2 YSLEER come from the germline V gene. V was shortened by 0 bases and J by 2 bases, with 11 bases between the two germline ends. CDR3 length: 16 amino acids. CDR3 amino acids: CASSQDYRRGNQPQHF. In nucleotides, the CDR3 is TGCGCCAGCAGCCAAGATTACAGACGGGGCAATCAGCCCCAGCATTTT.